These 9 T cell receptor beta chains were sequenced from one sample in a study of CD8+ T cells in alopecia areata. Treatment given: oral pan-JAK inhibitor, 5-10 mg twice daily. cDNA serving as the sequencing template came from extracted, reverse transcribed RNA. This table comes from immunoSEQ multiplex PCR, and its TCRdb copy is limited to in-frame clones, with some not included. The sample carries 200,000 to 250,000 clones, around 65% recorded once. This specimen consisted of CD4+ T cells sorted from blood, obtained at week 4, from a patient treated with tofacitinib. The receptor set was obtained from a human donor with alopecia areata.

This chain uses TRBV30 with TRBJ1-1; D remains ambiguous. Deletions cut 0 bases from V and 3 bases from J, with 5 bases between. CDR3 length equals 12 residues. In germline, CDR1 is GTSNPN, CDR2 SVGIG (reference sequence). In DNA, the CDR3 is TGTGCCTGGAGTGTACCCTACACTGAAGCTTTCTTT. This encodes CAWSVPYTEAFF.

The V call is TRBV9, the J call TRBJ2-1; D is perhaps TRBD1 or TRBD2 (7 bases each). The V and J ends lost 4 bases and 6 bases respectively, with 14 bases between them. Germline CDR1 SGDLS, CDR2 YYNGEE. CDR3 length: 14 amino acids. The DNA for the CDR3 is TGTGCCAGCAGCACTCTCAGGGGGGGCAATGAGCAGTTCTTC. Translated: CASSTLRGGNEQFF.

The chain links TRBV5-1 to TRBJ2-7; 7 nucleotides match TRBD1. This CDR3 spans 15 amino acids. Trimming cost V 4 bases and J 0 bases; bases outside gene matches: 7. From germline, CDR1 is SGHRS and CDR2 YFSETQ. This CDR3 reads CASSILRDSSYEQYF. The CDR3 coding sequence is TGCGCCAGCAGCATTCTTCGGGACAGCTCCTACGAGCAGTACTTC.

This chain joins TRBV15 and TRBJ2-3, with 7 nucleotides matching TRBD2. The CDR3 contains 14 residues. Germline CDR1 reads LNHNV; CDR2 reads YYDKDF (reference sequence). The J segment lost 6 bases and the V segment lost 1 base, leaving 4 bases of the junction unmatched. The CDR3 sequence: CATSRVGGVDTQYF. The DNA of the CDR3 is TGTGCCACCAGCAGAGTGGGAGGGGTGGATACGCAGTATTTT.

This chain uses TRBV5-1 with TRBJ1-4; possible D gene TRBD1, 5 bases. The V gene lost 2 bases and the J gene lost 3 bases, with 8 bases spanning the gap. This CDR3 comprises 14 residues. Looked up from germline, CDR1 is SGHRS and CDR2 is YFSETQ. CDR3 sequence reads: CASSFQGANEKLFF. The CDR3 region has the DNA TGCGCCAGCAGCTTCCAGGGTGCTAATGAAAAACTGTTTTTT.

This chain connects TRBV7-9 to TRBJ2-3; D possibly corresponds to TRBD2 (5 bases). The germline gives CDR1 SEHNR, CDR2 FQNEAQ (reference sequence). The CDR3 loop spans 12 amino acids. V lost 5 bases, J lost 9 bases, and 12 bases lay in between. CDR3 in DNA: TGTGCCAGCAGCCCGACGGGCGGGACGCAGTATTTT. Amino acid sequence: CASSPTGGTQYF. Full variable domain (rest looked up from reference TRBV7-9 and TRBJ2-3): DTGVSQNPRHKITKRGQNVTFRCDPISEHNRLYWYRQTLGQGPEFLTYFQNEAQLEKSRLLSDRFSAERPKGSFSTLEIQRTEQGDSAMYLCASSPTGGTQYFGPGTRLTVL.

The chain has TRBV29-1 and TRBJ2-3; D gene uncertain. The CDR3 length is 11 residues. Trimming pared 8 bases from V and 2 bases from J, leaving 8 bases between. From germline, CDR1 is SQVTM and CDR2 ANQGSEA. The CDR3 spells CSRADTDTQYF. DNA for the CDR3: TGCAGCCGAGCTGACACAGATACGCAGTATTTT.

The chain couples TRBV7-2 to TRBJ2-7; 10 nucleotides align to TRBD2. CDR1 and CDR2 (germline): SGHTA, FQGNSA. The length of the CDR3 is 16 residues. The V segment lost 5 bases and the J segment 4 bases; nucleotides outside the gene matches: 11. The DNA for the CDR3 is TGTGCCAGCAGCGTCCGGACTAGCGGCGCGGGGTACGAGCAGTACTTC. Residues: CASSVRTSGAGYEQYF.

The rearrangement joins TRBV25-1 to TRBJ1-6; 7 bases map to TRBD1. The V gene's germline CDR1 is MGHDK and CDR2 SYGVNS. J gave up 3 bases and V 6 bases, and 11 bases lay outside the gene matches. The CDR3 contains 17 residues. The CDR3 loop is CASSPDRAPVYNSPLHF. CDR3 nucleotides: TGTGCCAGCAGCCCCGACAGGGCCCCGGTCTATAATTCACCCCTCCACTTT.